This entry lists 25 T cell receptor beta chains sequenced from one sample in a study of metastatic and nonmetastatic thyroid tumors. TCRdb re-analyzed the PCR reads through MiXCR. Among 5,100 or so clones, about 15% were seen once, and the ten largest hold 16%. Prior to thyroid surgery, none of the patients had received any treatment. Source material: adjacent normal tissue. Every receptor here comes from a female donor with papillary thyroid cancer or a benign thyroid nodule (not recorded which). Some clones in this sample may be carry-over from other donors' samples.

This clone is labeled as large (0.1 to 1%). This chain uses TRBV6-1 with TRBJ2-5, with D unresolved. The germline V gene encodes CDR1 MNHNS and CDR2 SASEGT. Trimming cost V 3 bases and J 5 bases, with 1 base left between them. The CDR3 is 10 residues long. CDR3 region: CASSDETQYF. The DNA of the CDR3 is TGTGCCAGCAGTGATGAGACCCAGTACTTC.

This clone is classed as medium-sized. CDR3 sequence reads: CSAQDRGSVSGRYEQYF. The CDR3 DNA reads TGCAGTGCCCAGGACAGGGGATCTGTGTCAGGAAGGTACGAGCAGTACTTC. This chain joins TRBV20-1 and TRBJ2-7; 9 nucleotides match TRBD1. The CDR3 sequence is 17 residues long. Germline V CDR1 and CDR2: DFQATT, SNEGSKA (reference sequence). Trimming cost V 6 bases and J 4 bases; bases outside gene matches: 19.

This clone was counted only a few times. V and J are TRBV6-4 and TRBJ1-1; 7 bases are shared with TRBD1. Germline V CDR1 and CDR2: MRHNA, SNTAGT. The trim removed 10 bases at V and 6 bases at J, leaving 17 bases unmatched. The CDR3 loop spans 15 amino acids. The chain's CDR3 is CATEPRAGGKAEAFF. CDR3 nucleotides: TGTGCCACCGAACCTAGAGCAGGGGGTAAGGCTGAAGCTTTCTTT.

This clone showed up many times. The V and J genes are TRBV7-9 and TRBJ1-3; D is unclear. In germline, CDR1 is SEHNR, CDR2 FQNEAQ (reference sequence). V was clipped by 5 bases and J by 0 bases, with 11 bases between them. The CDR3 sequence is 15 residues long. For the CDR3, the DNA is TGTGCCAGCAGCCAATTCCCGGGCTCTGGAAACACCATATATTTT. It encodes CASSQFPGSGNTIYF.

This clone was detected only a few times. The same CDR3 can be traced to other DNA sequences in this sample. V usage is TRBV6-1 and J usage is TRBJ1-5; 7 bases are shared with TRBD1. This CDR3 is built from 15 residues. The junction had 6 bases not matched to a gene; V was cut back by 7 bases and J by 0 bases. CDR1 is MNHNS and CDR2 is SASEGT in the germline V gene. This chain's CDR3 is CASTQQGVSNQPQHF. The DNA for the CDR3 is TGTGCCAGCACCCAGCAGGGGGTTAGCAATCAGCCCCAGCATTTT.

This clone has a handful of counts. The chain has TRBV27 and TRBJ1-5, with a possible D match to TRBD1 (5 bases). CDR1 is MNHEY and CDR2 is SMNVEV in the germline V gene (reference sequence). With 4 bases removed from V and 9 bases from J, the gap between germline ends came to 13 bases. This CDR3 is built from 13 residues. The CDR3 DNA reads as TGTGCCAGCAGTTCTGGGTTGGGGGTGCCCCAGCATTTT. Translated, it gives CASSSGLGVPQHF.

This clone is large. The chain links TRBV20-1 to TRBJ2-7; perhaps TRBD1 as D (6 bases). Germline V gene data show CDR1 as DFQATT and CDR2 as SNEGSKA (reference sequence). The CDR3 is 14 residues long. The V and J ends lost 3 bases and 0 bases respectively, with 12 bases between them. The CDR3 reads CSASSRDNSYEQYF. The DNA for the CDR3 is TGCAGTGCTAGTAGCCGGGACAACTCCTACGAGCAGTACTTC.

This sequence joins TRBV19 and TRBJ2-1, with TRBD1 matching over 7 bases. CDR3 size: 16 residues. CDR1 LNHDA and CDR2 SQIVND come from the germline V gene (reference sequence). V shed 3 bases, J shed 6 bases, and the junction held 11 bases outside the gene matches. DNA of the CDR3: TGTGCCAGTAGTATCTGGGTATGGGACAGTTGCAATGAGCAGTTCTTC. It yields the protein CASSIWVWDSCNEQFF.

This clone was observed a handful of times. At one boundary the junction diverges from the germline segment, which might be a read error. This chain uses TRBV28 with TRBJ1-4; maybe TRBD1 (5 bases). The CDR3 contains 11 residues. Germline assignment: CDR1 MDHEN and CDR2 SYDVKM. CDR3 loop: CASSSDRPPRF. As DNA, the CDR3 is TGTGCCAGCAGTTCCGACAGACCGCCGAGATTT.

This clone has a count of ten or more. The CDR3 DNA is TGCAGCGCTTTCGGACGGGCGGACTATGGCTACACCTTC. Protein sequence: CSAFGRADYGYTF. The chain has TRBV29-1 and TRBJ1-2, with unresolved D. Deletions cut 7 bases from V and 3 bases from J, with 15 bases between. Germline V gene data show CDR1 as SQVTM and CDR2 as ANQGSEA. The CDR3 is 13 residues long.

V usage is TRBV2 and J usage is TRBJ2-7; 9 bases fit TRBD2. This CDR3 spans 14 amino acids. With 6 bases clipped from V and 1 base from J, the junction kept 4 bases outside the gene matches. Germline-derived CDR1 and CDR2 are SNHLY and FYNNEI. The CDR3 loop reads CASRPGLASYEQYF. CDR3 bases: TGTGCCAGCAGGCCGGGACTAGCATCCTACGAGCAGTACTTC.

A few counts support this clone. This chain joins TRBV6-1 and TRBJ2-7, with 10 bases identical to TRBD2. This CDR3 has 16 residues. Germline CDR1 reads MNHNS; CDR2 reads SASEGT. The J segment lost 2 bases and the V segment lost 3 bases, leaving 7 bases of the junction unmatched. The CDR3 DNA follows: TGTGCCAGCAGTGAGATAGCGGGAGGAGGGACCTACGAGCAGTACTTC. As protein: CASSEIAGGGTYEQYF.

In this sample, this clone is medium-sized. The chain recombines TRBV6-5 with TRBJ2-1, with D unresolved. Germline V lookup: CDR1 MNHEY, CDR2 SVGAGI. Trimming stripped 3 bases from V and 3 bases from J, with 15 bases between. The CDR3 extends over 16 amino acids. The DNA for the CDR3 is TGTGCCAGCAGTTATAAGGCCCAGAGGCACTACAATGAGCAGTTCTTC. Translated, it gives CASSYKAQRHYNEQFF.

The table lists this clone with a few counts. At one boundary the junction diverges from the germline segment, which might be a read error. CDR3 in DNA: TGTGCCAGCAGCCCTGGGGACCTCCACAAAGATACACAGTATTTT. This gives the protein CASSPGDLHKDTQYF. V usage is TRBV27 and J usage is TRBJ2-3; D may match TRBD1 or TRBD2 (5 bases each). From germline, CDR1 is MNHEY and CDR2 SMNVEV (reference sequence). There are 15 residues in the CDR3.

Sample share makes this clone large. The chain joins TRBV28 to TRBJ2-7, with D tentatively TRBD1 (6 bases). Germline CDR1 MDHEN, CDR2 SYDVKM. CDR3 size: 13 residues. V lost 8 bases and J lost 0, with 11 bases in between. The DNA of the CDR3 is TGTGCCAGCGGAAACAGGGACTCCTACGAGCAGTACTTC. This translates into CASGNRDSYEQYF.

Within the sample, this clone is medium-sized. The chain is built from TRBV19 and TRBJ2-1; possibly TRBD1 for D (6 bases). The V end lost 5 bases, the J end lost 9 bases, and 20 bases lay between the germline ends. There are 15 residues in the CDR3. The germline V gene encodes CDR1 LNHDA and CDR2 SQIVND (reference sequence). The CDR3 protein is CASSEDSLPTGEQFF. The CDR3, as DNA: TGTGCCAGTAGTGAGGACAGCCTACCCACCGGTGAGCAGTTCTTC.

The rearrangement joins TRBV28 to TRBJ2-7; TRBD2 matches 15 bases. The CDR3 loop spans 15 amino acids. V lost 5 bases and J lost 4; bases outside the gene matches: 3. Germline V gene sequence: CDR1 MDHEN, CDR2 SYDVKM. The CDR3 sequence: CASSPGLAGGYEQYF. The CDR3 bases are TGTGCCAGCAGTCCCGGACTAGCGGGGGGGTACGAGCAGTACTTC.

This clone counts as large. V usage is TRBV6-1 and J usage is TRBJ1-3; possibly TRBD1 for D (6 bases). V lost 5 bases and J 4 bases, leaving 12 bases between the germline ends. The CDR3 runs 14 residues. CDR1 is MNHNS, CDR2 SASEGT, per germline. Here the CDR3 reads CASSSAGVGNTIYF. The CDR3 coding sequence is TGTGCCAGCAGTTCCGCAGGGGTAGGAAACACCATATATTTT.

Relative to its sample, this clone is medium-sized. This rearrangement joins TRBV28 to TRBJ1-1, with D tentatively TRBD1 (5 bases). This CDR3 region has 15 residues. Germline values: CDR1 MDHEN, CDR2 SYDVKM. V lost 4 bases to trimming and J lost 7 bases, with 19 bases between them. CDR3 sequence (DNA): TGTGCCAGCAGTTCCCTCTACTGGGGGTTAGGTGAAGCTTTCTTT. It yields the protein CASSSLYWGLGEAFF.

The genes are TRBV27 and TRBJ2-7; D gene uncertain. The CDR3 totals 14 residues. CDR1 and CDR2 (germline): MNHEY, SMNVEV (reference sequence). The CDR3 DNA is TGTGCCATCAGTTTAAATCTCCTATCCTACGAGCAGTACGTC. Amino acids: CAISLNLLSYEQYV.

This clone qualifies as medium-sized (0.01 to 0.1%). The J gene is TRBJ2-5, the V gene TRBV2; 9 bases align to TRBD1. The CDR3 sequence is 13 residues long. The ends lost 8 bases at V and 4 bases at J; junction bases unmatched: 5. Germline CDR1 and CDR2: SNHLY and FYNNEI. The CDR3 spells CASSDRGGETQYF. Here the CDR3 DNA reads TGTGCCAGCTCGGACAGGGGAGGAGAGACCCAGTACTTC.

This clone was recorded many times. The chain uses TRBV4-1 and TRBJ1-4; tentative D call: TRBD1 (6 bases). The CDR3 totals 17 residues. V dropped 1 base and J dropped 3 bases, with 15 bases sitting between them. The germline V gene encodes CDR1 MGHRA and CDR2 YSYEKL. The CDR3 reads CASSQGQGPFSNEKLFF. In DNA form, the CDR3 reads TGCGCCAGCAGCCAAGGTCAGGGGCCATTCTCTAATGAAAAACTGTTTTTT.

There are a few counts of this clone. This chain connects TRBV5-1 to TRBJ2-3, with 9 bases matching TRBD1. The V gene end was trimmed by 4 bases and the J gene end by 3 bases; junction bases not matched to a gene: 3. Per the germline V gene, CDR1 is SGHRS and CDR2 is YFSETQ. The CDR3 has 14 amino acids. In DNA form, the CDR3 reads TGCGCCAGCAGCACGGGACAGGGAACAGATACGCAGTATTTT. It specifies CASSTGQGTDTQYF.

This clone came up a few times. CDR3: CASKSDLSTDTQYF. CDR3 sequence (DNA): TGTGCCAGCAAATCAGACCTGAGCACAGATACGCAGTATTTT. This chain joins TRBV2 and TRBJ2-3, with unresolved D. Trimming shortened V by 7 bases and J by 0 bases, and 11 bases separated the two germline ends. CDR1 SNHLY and CDR2 FYNNEI come from the germline V gene. The CDR3 sequence is 14 residues long.

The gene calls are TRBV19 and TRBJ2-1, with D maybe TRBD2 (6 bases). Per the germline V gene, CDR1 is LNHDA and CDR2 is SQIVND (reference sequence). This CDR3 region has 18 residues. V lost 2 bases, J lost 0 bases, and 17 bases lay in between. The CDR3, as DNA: TGTGCCAGTAGTATATCCGGCGGGGCGTATAGCTCCTACAATGAGCAGTTCTTC. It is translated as CASSISGGAYSSYNEQFF. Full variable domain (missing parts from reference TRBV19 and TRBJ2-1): DGGITQSPKYLFRKEGQNVTLSCEQNLNHDAMYWYRQDPGQGLRLIYYSQIVNDFQKGDIAEGYSVSREKKESFPLTVTSAQKNPTAFYLCASSISGGAYSSYNEQFFGPGTRLTVL.